The source of this TCR beta chain is a study of Ad26.COV2.S vaccination and SARS-CoV-2 variants. Sequenced by immunoSEQ multiplex PCR; TCRdb stores in-frame clones only, minus some. The sample shows 410,000 or so clones, 92% of them seen only once. Unmatched junction bases numbered 16, after V lost 2 bases and J lost 9 bases. This CDR3 region has 18 residues. In germline, CDR1 is SGHDT, CDR2 YYEEEE. As to treatment: 15 to 20 received Ad26.COV2.S at low or high dose, single or two shots; about 5 received placebo; per-sample allocation not given. Day 63 after the first injection of vaccine or placebo was the sampling time. In Boston, the donor was an adult between 18-55 years of age.

This TCR came from a person between 18 and 65 years old who received the Ad26.COV2.S COVID-19 vaccine or a placebo. The J gene is TRBJ2-1, the V gene TRBV5-6; 11 bases map to TRBD2. This sample comprised peripheral blood, obtained in a trial of Ad26.COV2.S vaccine versus placebo. For the CDR3, the DNA is TGTGCCAGCAGCTTTTTAGCGGGGGGGCGTATCTTGGGCGGTGAGCAGTTCTTC. Protein product: CASSFLAGGRILGGEQFF.